Each of the 11 T cell receptor beta chains below was sequenced from the same sample in a study of response to subunit inactivated influenza vaccine. TCRdb reprocessed the RT-PCR reads with MiXCR, giving one entry per CDR3 protein. Seen here are about 500,000 distinct CDR3 sequences, about 17% observed once, and the top ten hold around 3%. Here the sequenced sample was CD4+ T cells sorted from PBMCs, taken less than 30 months after vaccination. The receptors here all came from a man aged 45 to 75 who received an inactivated influenza vaccine.

Only a few counts were recorded for this clonotype. V and J are TRBV6-2 or TRBV6-3 and TRBJ2-7; 7 bases line up with TRBD2. With 4 bases clipped from V and 0 bases from J, the junction kept 3 bases outside the gene matches. The CDR3 totals 14 residues. In germline, CDR1 is MNHEY, CDR2 SVGEGT. CDR3 nucleotides: TGTGCCAGCAGTTTCGGGGGGATCTCCTACGAGCAGTACTTC. Its protein product is CASSFGGISYEQYF.

The V and J genes are TRBV6-5 and TRBJ2-6; TRBD2 is a possible D gene (5 bases). Germline CDR1 MNHEY, CDR2 SVGAGI. V lost 4 bases, J lost 2 bases, and 12 bases lay in between. This CDR3 has 16 amino acids. CDR3 sequence: CASSLSGLAGANVLTF. As DNA, the CDR3 is TGTGCCAGCAGTTTATCGGGGTTAGCTGGGGCCAACGTCCTGACTTTC.

The chain links TRBV7-8 to TRBJ2-2; 7 bases agree with TRBD1. Per germline, CDR1 SGHVS and CDR2 FQNEAQ. CDR3 length equals 16 residues. V shed 3 bases and J 2 bases; nucleotides not matched to a gene: 6. The CDR3 reads CASSLGNRGNTGELFF. The DNA for the CDR3 is TGTGCCAGCAGCTTGGGCAACAGGGGTAACACCGGGGAGCTGTTTTTT.

This chain joins TRBV5-1 and TRBJ1-1, with 7 bases fitting TRBD1. CDR1 and CDR2 from the germline V gene are SGHRS and YFSETQ. After removal of 2 bases from V and 5 bases from J, the junction contained 12 bases not matched to a gene. The CDR3 is made up of 16 amino acids. CDR3 DNA: TGCGCCAGCAGCTTAATTGGACAGGCGCCGGGTACTGAAGCTTTCTTT. Amino acids: CASSLIGQAPGTEAFF.

Ten or more counts support this clonotype. V usage is TRBV7-2 and J usage is TRBJ1-4; D not resolved. This CDR3 has 12 residues. Between the trimmed V and J ends, which lost 3 bases and 10 bases, there was a span of 9 bases. Germline assignment: CDR1 SGHTA and CDR2 FQGNSA. CDR3 DNA sequence: TGTGCCAGCAGCTTCCTGCGGGGAAAACTGTTTTTT. Translated: CASSFLRGKLFF.

The rearrangement links TRBV11-2 to TRBJ2-7; possible D gene TRBD2, 5 bases. From germline, CDR1 is SGHAT and CDR2 FQNNGV. The CDR3 length is 14 residues. V was cut by 5 bases and J by 2 bases, with 13 bases left in between. The CDR3 nucleotides read TGTGCCAGCAGCCATAGGCCGGGAACCTACGAGCAGTACTTC. This encodes CASSHRPGTYEQYF.

The V call is TRBV7-2, the J call TRBJ1-2; TRBD1 matches at 8 bases. This CDR3 has 14 amino acids. Losses at the gene ends were 5 bases for V and 7 bases for J; bases not matched to a gene: 9. Germline V CDR1 and CDR2: SGHTA, FQGNSA. CDR3 coding DNA: TGTGCCAGCAGCAAATCGACAGGGGTGCCTGGCTACACCTTC. It codes for CASSKSTGVPGYTF.

The chain couples TRBV14 to TRBJ2-3; 7 bases match TRBD2. Trimming removed 4 bases from V and 8 bases from J; junction bases left unmatched: 6. The CDR3 sequence is 13 residues long. Germline CDR1 reads SGHDN; CDR2 reads FVKESK. The CDR3 DNA is TGTGCCAGCAGCCCCACCCCGGGGGGTACGCAGTATTTT. It specifies CASSPTPGGTQYF.

This clonotype was seen at least ten times. The chain has TRBV21-1 and TRBJ1-1; TRBD1 is the table's D call and was not checked against the DNA. TRBV21-1 is reported as a pseudogene. The CDR3 has 14 amino acids. For the CDR3, the DNA is TGTGCCAGCAGCAATGCGGTGGGGCACACTGAAGCTTTCTTT. The encoded protein is CASSNAVGHTEAFF.

CDR3 loop: CSASRWGHIQYF. In DNA form, the CDR3 reads TGCAGTGCTTCCCGTTGGGGGCACATTCAGTACTTC. The V gene is TRBV20-1, the J gene TRBJ2-4, with D possibly being TRBD1 (6 bases). The CDR3 totals 12 residues. Trimming stripped 5 bases from V and 8 bases from J, with 13 bases between. Germline loops: CDR1 DFQATT, CDR2 SNEGSKA (reference sequence).

The J gene is TRBJ2-3, the V gene TRBV7-9; the match to TRBD2 covers 10 bases. Germline CDR1 is SEHNR and CDR2 is FQNEAQ (reference sequence). This CDR3 has 17 amino acids. The V and J ends lost 0 bases and 2 bases, in that order; junction bases with no gene match: 5. CDR3 bases: TGTGCCAGCAGCTTAGCAATACTAGCGGGATCCACAGATACGCAGTATTTT. This translates into CASSLAILAGSTDTQYF.